The rows below give T cell receptor beta chains drawn from one sample of a study of CD4 T cells in relation to SARS-CoV-2 and coronaviruses. Their target antigens are unknown. Sequencing used immunoSEQ multiplex PCR; TCRdb keeps in-frame clones, though not all of them. This table has 15,000 to 20,000 clones, 70% to 90% appearing once. Source material: CD4+ T cells from PBMCs, cultured in vitro. Receptors were obtained from a human donor in good health. CDR3s include the opening cysteine and the closing phenylalanine or tryptophan. A D gene is named only where the DNA matches it firmly. The listing skips clone size in some rows; elsewhere it reads once, few, many or a size class.

clone_size	v_call	d_call	j_call	cdr3_nt	cdr3_aa
NA	TRBV10-3	TRBD2	TRBJ2-3	TGTGCCATCAGGGGTGGACAAGAGGGACTAGCGGGAGGGCCGGATACGCAGTATTTT	CAIRGGQEGLAGGPDTQYF
few	TRBV6-2/TRBV6-3	NA	TRBJ1-1	TGTGCCAGCAGTTACCCTCCGTTCAAAACAAACACTGAAGCTTTCTTT	CASSYPPFKTNTEAFF
NA	TRBV27	TRBD2	TRBJ2-7	TGTGCCAGCAGCGGACTAGCGGGAGGCTACGAGCAGTACTTC	CASSGLAGGYEQYF
NA	TRBV7-2	NA	TRBJ1-3	TGTGCCAGCAGCTTAGGAGGGGCAGGAGGAAATCTAGGAAACACCATATATTTT	CASSLGGAGGNLGNTIYF
NA	TRBV7-2	NA	TRBJ2-5	TGTGCCAGCAGACCAGCCGGGGGATCAGAGACCCAGTACTTC	CASRPAGGSETQYF
NA	TRBV7-9	TRBD1	TRBJ1-1	TGTGCCAGCAGCTTACAGGGGGCTGGGATGAACACTGAAGCTTTCTTT	CASSLQGAGMNTEAFF
NA	TRBV15	TRBD1	TRBJ1-5	TGTGCCACCAGCAGAGATCTGGGCAGGGGGCGGGAGCCCCAGCATTTT	CATSRDLGRGREPQHF
NA	TRBV5-5	NA	TRBJ2-2	TGTGCCAGCAGTCTTGATGATTTCACCGGGGAGCTGTTTTTT	CASSLDDFTGELFF
few	TRBV6-5	NA	TRBJ1-2	TGTGCCAGCCGCAATGGGAAGGACTATGGCTACACCTTC	CASRNGKDYGYTF
few	TRBV5-6	NA	TRBJ1-5	TGTGCCAGCAGCCAGGGACCTCAGCCCCAGCATTTT	CASSQGPQPQHF
NA	TRBV5-1	TRBD2	TRBJ2-2	TGCGCCAGCAGCTTGGAACCCGGGACTAGCGGGACCGGGGAGCTGTTTTTT	CASSLEPGTSGTGELFF
NA	TRBV6-2/TRBV6-3	TRBD2	TRBJ2-1	TGTGCCAGCAGTTACGACGGCGCGGGAGGGCCTCACAATGAGCAGTTCTTC	CASSYDGAGGPHNEQFF
NA	TRBV3-1/TRBV3-2	NA	TRBJ1-1	TGTGCCAGCAGCCAAGGGAGGGACACTGAAGCTTTCTTT	CASSQGRDTEAFF
NA	TRBV3-1/TRBV3-2	NA	TRBJ1-2	TGTGCCAGCAGCCAAGATCACGGTCCCTATGGCTACACCTTC	CASSQDHGPYGYTF
few	TRBV21-1	NA	TRBJ1-2	TGTGCCAGCAGCAAACTTGAGACAGGGGACGGCTACACCTTC	CASSKLETGDGYTF
NA	TRBV5-1	NA	TRBJ2-5	TGCGCCAGCAGCTCCCCGTCGGTGACTAGTCTTCGTGTGACCCAGTACTTC	CASSSPSVTSLRVTQYF
NA	TRBV11-1	TRBD2	TRBJ2-5	TGTGCCAGCAGCTTTCCGGGACTAGCGCGAGAGACCCAGTACTTC	CASSFPGLARETQYF
NA	TRBV19	NA	TRBJ1-1	TGTGCCACTTCAATGAACACTGAAGCTTTCTTT	CATSMNTEAFF
NA	TRBV6-2/TRBV6-3	NA	TRBJ2-5	TGTGCCAGCAGCCCCAGGGTCGGGACCCAGTACTTC	CASSPRVGTQYF
few	TRBV7-2	TRBD2	TRBJ2-2	TGTGCCAGCAGCCTGACTAGCGGGTCCGGGGAGCTGTTTTTT	CASSLTSGSGELFF
NA	TRBV7-2	NA	TRBJ1-5	TGTGCCAGCAGCTTAGTTCCAGGGTGGAATCAGCCCCAGCATTTT	CASSLVPGWNQPQHF
NA	TRBV6-2/TRBV6-3	NA	TRBJ2-1	TGTGCCAGCAGTTACCATGCGGTCAATGAGCAGTTCTTC	CASSYHAVNEQFF
NA	TRBV4-3	NA	TRBJ1-5	TGCGCCAGCAGCCAAGATATTGTTCAGCCCCAGCATTTT	CASSQDIVQPQHF
NA	TRBV5-4	NA	TRBJ2-2	TGTGCCAGCAGCCAGGACAGAGCCAGGGAGCTGTTTTTT	CASSQDRARELFF
NA	TRBV6-2/TRBV6-3	TRBD1	TRBJ2-7	TGTGCCAGCAGCACCGGGACAGCCTACGAGCAGTACTTC	CASSTGTAYEQYF
NA	TRBV5-1	NA	TRBJ2-1	TGCGCCAGCAGCTTGAACCAAGGGGTTGGTGACAATGAGCAGTTCTTC	CASSLNQGVGDNEQFF
NA	TRBV11-3	NA	TRBJ1-5	TGTGCCAGCAGCCAACTGGCCACTCTAGTAAATAGCAATCAGCCCCAGCATTTT	CASSQLATLVNSNQPQHF
few	TRBV11-2	NA	TRBJ2-6	TGTGCCAGCAGCTTGCGGGGTCCCTCTGGGGCCAACGTCCTGACTTTC	CASSLRGPSGANVLTF
NA	TRBV7-2	TRBD1	TRBJ1-5	TGTGCCAGCAGCTCCGGACAGGCCAATCAGCCCCAGCATTTT	CASSSGQANQPQHF
NA	TRBV7-8	TRBD1	TRBJ2-2	TGTGCCAGCAGCCCGCACAGGGGGCGCGGGGAGCTGTTTTTT	CASSPHRGRGELFF
NA	TRBV19	NA	TRBJ2-1	TGTGCCAGTAGTATAGGGGAGGGGGGGCCGTCCTACAATGAGCAGTTCTTC	CASSIGEGGPSYNEQFF
NA	TRBV5-1	NA	TRBJ1-2	TGCGCCAGCGGCCCTAGGTTTGAGGGACAAAGGGGCTACACCTTC	CASGPRFEGQRGYTF
NA	TRBV5-1	TRBD1	TRBJ2-2	TGCGCCAGCAGCTTGGGGGACAGGGTCCGTGCCGGGGAGCTGTTTTTT	CASSLGDRVRAGELFF
NA	TRBV4-2	NA	TRBJ1-4	TGTGCCAGCAGCCAAGATCTAGGTTCGGGTGAAAAACTGTTTTTT	CASSQDLGSGEKLFF
NA	TRBV30	NA	TRBJ1-3	TGTGCCTGGACCGAGGGCCGCTACTCTGGAAACACCATATATTTT	CAWTEGRYSGNTIYF
NA	TRBV6-4	NA	TRBJ1-5	TGTGCCAGCAGCGCCGATAGCAATCAGCCCCAGCATTTT	CASSADSNQPQHF
once	TRBV11-2	NA	TRBJ2-7	TGTGCCAGCAGCGTCACCGGGACACCCTACGAGCAGTACTTC	CASSVTGTPYEQYF
NA	TRBV7-2	TRBD2	TRBJ2-7	TGTGCCAGCAGCTCTTACGGGACTAGCGGGTTTTCCTACGAGCAGTACTTC	CASSSYGTSGFSYEQYF
NA	TRBV9	NA	TRBJ2-1	TGTGCCAGCAGCGGGGGCGCGCGGGATGAGCAGTTCTTC	CASSGGARDEQFF
NA	TRBV12-3/TRBV12-4	NA	TRBJ2-7	TGTGCCAGCAGTTTAGCTGACTACGAGCAGTACTTC	CASSLADYEQYF
NA	TRBV2	NA	TRBJ2-7	TGTGCCAGCAGAACCGATAGCAGCTACGAGCAGTACTTC	CASRTDSSYEQYF
once	TRBV2	TRBD1	TRBJ2-3	TGTGCCCGACCCCCGGGACAGGGGACAGATACGCAGTATTTT	CARPPGQGTDTQYF
NA	TRBV5-8	NA	TRBJ2-1	TGTGCCAGCAGCCACCTCCTCCCGGGATTAGAGCAGTTCTTC	CASSHLLPGLEQFF
NA	TRBV5-3	TRBD1	TRBJ1-1	TGTGCCAGAAGCCCACTACAGGGGCAAGACACTGAAGCTTTCTTT	CARSPLQGQDTEAFF
once	TRBV21-1	NA	TRBJ2-2	TGTGCCAGCAGCAAAGGGACTAGCGTGGGGACCGGGGAGCTGTTTTTT	CASSKGTSVGTGELFF
NA	TRBV3-1/TRBV3-2	NA	TRBJ1-2	TGTGCCAGCAGCCAAGACGGGGGGCCGAACTATGGCTACACCTTC	CASSQDGGPNYGYTF
NA	TRBV5-4	NA	TRBJ2-3	TGTGCCAGCAGCCCGGGCCCTGGGGACACAGATACGCAGTATTTT	CASSPGPGDTDTQYF
few	TRBV7-3	NA	TRBJ2-2	TGTGCCAGCAGCTTAAGTTGGCAGGGTGAGGCCGGGGAGCTGTTTTTT	CASSLSWQGEAGELFF
NA	TRBV12-5	NA	TRBJ1-6	TGTGCTAGTGGTTTGGTTTCAGGGCAGGGAGGTTCACCCCTCCACTTT	CASGLVSGQGGSPLHF
NA	TRBV6-2/TRBV6-3	NA	TRBJ2-3	TGTGCCAGCAGTTACTCGATACTAGCCGTTGTAGATACGCAGTATTTT	CASSYSILAVVDTQYF